The 9 T cell receptor beta chains below all came from one sample that was sequenced in a study of blood T cell repertoires in COVID-19. This table comes from immunoSEQ multiplex PCR, and its TCRdb copy is limited to in-frame clones, with some not included. The repertoire has roughly 250,000 clones, approximately 83% of them found once; the top ten carry about 3.6%. Sequenced material: PBMCs or T cells enriched from blood (not recorded which). Receptors originate from a middle-aged woman who had been exposed to COVID-19.

The genes are TRBV4-1 and TRBJ2-5, with 11 bases that match TRBD2. Trimming at V came to 4 bases and at J to 3 bases, leaving 10 bases not matched to a gene. Germline V gives CDR1 MGHRA, CDR2 YSYEKL. The CDR3 spans 17 residues. This CDR3 is CASSPRFMTSGEETQYF. CDR3 nucleotide sequence: TGCGCCAGCAGCCCCCGATTTATGACTAGCGGGGAAGAGACCCAGTACTTC.

This chain joins TRBV6-5 and TRBJ1-6; 10 bases are a match to TRBD1. CDR1 MNHEY and CDR2 SVGAGI come from the germline V gene. The ends lost 0 bases at V and 4 bases at J; junction bases unmatched: 0. This CDR3 spans 16 amino acids. In DNA, the CDR3 is TGTGCCAGCAGTTACTCGGGACAGGGGTATAATTCACCCCTCCACTTT. It is translated as CASSYSGQGYNSPLHF.

The chain is built from TRBV10-3 and TRBJ1-1; D is perhaps TRBD1 (6 bases). The CDR3 extends over 14 amino acids. The germline V gene encodes CDR1 ENHRY and CDR2 SYGVKD. Trimming removed 6 bases at V and 2 bases at J, with 13 bases between. CDR3 loop: CAISPGEGNTEAFF. The CDR3 DNA follows: TGTGCCATCAGCCCAGGGGAAGGAAACACTGAAGCTTTCTTT.

The chain couples TRBV7-3 to TRBJ2-3; unclear D gene. Trimming removed 5 bases from V and 1 base from J, with 13 bases in between. CDR3 size: 15 residues. The germline V gene has CDR1 SGHTA and CDR2 FQGTGA. The chain's CDR3 is CASSPPGGGTDTQYF. The CDR3 coding sequence is TGTGCCAGCAGCCCCCCTGGCGGAGGCACAGATACGCAGTATTTT.

The rearrangement uses TRBV9 and TRBJ2-7; a weak D match, TRBD2 (6 bases). The CDR3 runs 15 residues. The germline gives CDR1 SGDLS, CDR2 YYNGEE. Deletions cut 4 bases from V and 9 bases from J, with 23 bases between. CDR3 nucleotide sequence: TGTGCCAGCAGCCCCGGGACTTTGAACTACGAGCGGCAGTACTTC. Residues: CASSPGTLNYERQYF. The complete variable domain, with remaining parts taken from reference TRBV9 and TRBJ2-7, reads DSGVTQTPKHLITATGQRVTLRCSPRSGDLSVYWYQQSLDQGLQFLIQYYNGEERAKGNILERFSAQQFPDLHSELNLSSLELGDSALYFCASSPGTLNYERQYFGPGTRLTVT.

This clone is a singleton in its sample. The J gene is TRBJ1-2, the V gene TRBV7-2, with 7 bases fitting TRBD1. V lost 4 bases and J lost 2; bases outside the gene matches: 4. This CDR3 comprises 14 residues. Germline values: CDR1 SGHTA, CDR2 FQGNSA. The CDR3 loop is CASSSDRTNYGYTF. The CDR3 bases are TGTGCCAGCAGCTCGGACAGGACCAACTATGGCTACACCTTC.

The rearrangement links TRBV5-8 to TRBJ2-3; TRBD2 matches at 10 bases. The germline CDR1 and CDR2 sequences are SGHTS and YDEGEE. The CDR3 loop spans 12 amino acids. Trimming took 5 bases from V and 11 from J; bases not matched to a gene: 5. The CDR3 sequence is CASRASGGMQYF. CDR3 nucleotide sequence: TGTGCCAGCAGAGCTAGCGGGGGCATGCAGTATTTT.

This clone was detected only once. V gene TRBV19 combines with J gene TRBJ1-5; 7 nucleotides align to TRBD1. In germline, CDR1 is LNHDA, CDR2 SQIVND (reference sequence). Trimming took 7 bases from V and 3 from J; bases not matched to a gene: 9. The CDR3 covers 15 residues. As DNA, the CDR3 is TGTGCCAGTAAGGCCGGGACAGCCTACAATCAGCCCCAGCATTTT. Translating gives CASKAGTAYNQPQHF.

V is TRBV19 and J is TRBJ2-7; a possible D gene is TRBD2 (5 bases). With 1 base removed from V and 6 bases from J, the gap between germline ends came to 7 bases. This CDR3 is 12 amino acids long. Per germline, CDR1 LNHDA and CDR2 SQIVND (reference sequence). In nucleotides, the CDR3 is TGTGCCAGTAGTATAGGAGGGTCCGAGCAGTACTTC. It codes for CASSIGGSEQYF.